Listed here is a single T cell receptor beta chain. Its antigen is unidentified. The CDR3 length is 15 residues. V lost 0 bases and J 1 base, leaving 9 bases between the germline ends. The germline gives CDR1 MDHEN, CDR2 SYDVKM. In the original analysis: Quality scores were absent from the junction-only immunoSEQ sequences, so filtering differed. Profiled with immunoSEQ multiplex PCR; TCRdb holds only in-frame clones, not every one. V, J and clone size were drawn from that table, and D and trimming were deduced from the DNA. The sample consists of approximately 2,300,000 clones, roughly 90% of them appearing once. These data are taken from a study of shared clonotypes between healthy human individuals. Whole-study results and caveats: In contrast to clonotypes shared by all four donors, non-shared clonotypes had lower generation probabilities. Researchers found naive subsets generally carried larger estimated richness than memory subsets.

The material sequenced was naive CD4+ T cells from PBMCs. The subset is: CD45RA+ positively selected. This receptor was obtained from a man younger than 35 in good health. Some clones in this sample may be carry-over from other donors' samples. V is TRBV28 and J is TRBJ1-1; D perhaps matches TRBD1 (6 bases). The CDR3 loop is CASSLWDSENTEAFF. The CDR3, as DNA: TGTGCCAGCAGTTTATGGGACAGCGAGAACACTGAAGCTTTCTTT.